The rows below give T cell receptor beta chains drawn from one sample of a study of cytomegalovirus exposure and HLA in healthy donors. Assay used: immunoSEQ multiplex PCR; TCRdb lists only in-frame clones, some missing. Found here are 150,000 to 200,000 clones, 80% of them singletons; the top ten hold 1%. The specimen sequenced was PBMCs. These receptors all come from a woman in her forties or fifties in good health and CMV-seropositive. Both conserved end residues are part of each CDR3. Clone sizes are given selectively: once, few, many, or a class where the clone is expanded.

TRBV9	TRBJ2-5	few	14	CASSVAGGGETQYF
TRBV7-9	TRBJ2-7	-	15	CASSKGREITYEQYF
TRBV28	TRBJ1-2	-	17	CASTTAPGQVNYYGYTF
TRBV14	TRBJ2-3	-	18	CASSQDRGLAGLADTQYF
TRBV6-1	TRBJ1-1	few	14	CASSEAHYDAEAFF
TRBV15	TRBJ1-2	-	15	CATSRDLPGNYGYTF
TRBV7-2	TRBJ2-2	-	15	CASSTGTGDPGELFF
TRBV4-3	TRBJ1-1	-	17	CASSQDYTGLVNTEAFF
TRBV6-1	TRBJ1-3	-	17	CASSGDPRVFSGNTIYF
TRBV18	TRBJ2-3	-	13	CASSPGGADTQYF
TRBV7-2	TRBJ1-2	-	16	CASSLVGHTPSGGYTF
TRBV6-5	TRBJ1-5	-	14	CASSYSQGAQPQHF
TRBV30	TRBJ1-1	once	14	CAWSEKARGGEAFF
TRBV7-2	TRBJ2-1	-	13	CASRIASLNEQFF
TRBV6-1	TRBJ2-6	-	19	CASSEAAGVPSSGANVLTF
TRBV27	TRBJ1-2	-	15	CASSATGGVNYGYTF
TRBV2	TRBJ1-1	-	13	CASSGTGSPEAFF
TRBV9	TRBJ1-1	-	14	CASSATGENTEAFF
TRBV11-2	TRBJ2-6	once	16	CASTADRFSGANVLTF
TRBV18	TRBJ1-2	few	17	CASSPRTGEGGVSGYTF
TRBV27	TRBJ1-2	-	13	CASSPDRVHGYTF
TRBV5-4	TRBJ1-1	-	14	CASSLTTGKAEAFF
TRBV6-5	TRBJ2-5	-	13	CASSRGRAETQYF
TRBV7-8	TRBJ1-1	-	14	CASSNYNMNTEAFF
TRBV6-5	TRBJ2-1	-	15	CASSIGLASIDEQFF
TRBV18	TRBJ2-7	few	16	CASSPAGTANRGEQYF
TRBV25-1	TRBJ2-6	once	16	CASREQGGAGANVLTF
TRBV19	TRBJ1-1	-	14	CASMMPHIPIEAFF
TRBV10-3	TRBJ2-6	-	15	CAISPPGAHPPVLTF
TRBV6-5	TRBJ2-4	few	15	CASSYSARGRGIQYF
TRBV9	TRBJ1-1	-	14	CASSVAGARTEAFF
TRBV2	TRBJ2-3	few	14	CASDRQGYTDTQYF
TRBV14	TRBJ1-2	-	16	CASSHLPTGYNYGYTF
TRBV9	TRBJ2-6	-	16	CASSGTGNSGANVLTF
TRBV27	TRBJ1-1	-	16	CASSSVGRVSSPEAFF
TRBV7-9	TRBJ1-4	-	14	CASSLSGEAEKLFF
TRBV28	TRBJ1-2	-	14	CASSPGQKSYGYTF
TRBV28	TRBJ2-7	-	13	CASSSGPGYEQYF
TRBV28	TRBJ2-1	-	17	CASSSPSSGGLRNEQFF
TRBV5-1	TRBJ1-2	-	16	CASSNEPDRANYGYTF
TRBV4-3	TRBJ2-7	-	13	CASSQVPDYEQYF
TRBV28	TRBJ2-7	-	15	CASSLAGDKAYEQYF
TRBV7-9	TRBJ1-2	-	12	CSSSRTGDGYTF
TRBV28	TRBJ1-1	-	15	CASSVPQGGNTEAFF
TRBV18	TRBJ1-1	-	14	CASSPGQPNTEAFF
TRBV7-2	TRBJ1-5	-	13	CASSGGHNQPQHF
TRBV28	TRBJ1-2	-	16	CASSAPIPLQGSGYTF
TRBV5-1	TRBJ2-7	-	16	CASSPGLAASSYEQYF
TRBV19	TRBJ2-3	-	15	CASSITGFSTDTQYF
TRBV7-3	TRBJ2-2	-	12	CASSGGPGELFF
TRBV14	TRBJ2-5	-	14	CASSKEVPRETQYF
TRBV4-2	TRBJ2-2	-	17	CASSPKLAGVTTGELFF
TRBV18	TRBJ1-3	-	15	CASSPGQTPGNTIYF
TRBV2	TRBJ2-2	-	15	CASRTGHANTGELFF
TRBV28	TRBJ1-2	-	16	CASRVPEGGRDYGYTF
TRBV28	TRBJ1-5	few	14	CASSFGGMGQPQHF
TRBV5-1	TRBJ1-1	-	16	CASSLDSPGGIHEAFF
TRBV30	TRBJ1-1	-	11	CAWSVRVEAFF
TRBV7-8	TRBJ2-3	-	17	CASSLGRAGGGTDTQYF